The source of this T cell receptor (beta chain) is a study of blood T cell repertoires in COVID-19. The assay was immunoSEQ multiplex PCR, and TCRdb's table has in-frame clones only and misses some. The sample has about 270,000 clones, 85% to 95% seen once. Germline V CDR1 and CDR2: SGHRS, YFSETQ. CDR3 length: 14 amino acids. V trimming: 7 bases; J trimming: 9 bases; junction bases outside the gene matches: 16. Material: PBMCs or T cells enriched from blood (not recorded which). The receptor comes from a man aged 40-49 years who had been exposed to COVID-19. The chain is built from TRBV5-1 and TRBJ2-7, with TRBD2 matching over 7 bases. The CDR3 DNA reads TGCGCCAGCGCCCCGGGGGGAATTCCGCTGGCGCAGTACTTC. This encodes CASAPGGIPLAQYF.